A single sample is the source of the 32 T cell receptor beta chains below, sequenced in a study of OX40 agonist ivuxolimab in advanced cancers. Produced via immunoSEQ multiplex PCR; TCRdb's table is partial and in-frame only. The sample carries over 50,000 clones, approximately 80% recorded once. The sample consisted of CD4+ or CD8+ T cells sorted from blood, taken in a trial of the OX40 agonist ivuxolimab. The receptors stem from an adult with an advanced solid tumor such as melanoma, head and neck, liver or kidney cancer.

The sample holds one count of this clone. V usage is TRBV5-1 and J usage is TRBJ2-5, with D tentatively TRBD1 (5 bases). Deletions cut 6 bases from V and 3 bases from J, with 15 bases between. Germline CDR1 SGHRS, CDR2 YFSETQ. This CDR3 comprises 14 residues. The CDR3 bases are TGCGCCAGCACCGAGACAGTTAATAAAGAGACCCAGTACTTC. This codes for CASTETVNKETQYF.

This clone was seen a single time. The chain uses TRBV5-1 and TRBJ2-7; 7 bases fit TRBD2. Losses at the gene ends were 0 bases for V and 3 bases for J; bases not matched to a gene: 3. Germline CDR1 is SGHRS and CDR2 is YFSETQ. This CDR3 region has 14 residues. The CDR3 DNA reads TGCGCCAGCAGCTTGGTGGGGGAGGGCTACGAGCAGTACTTC. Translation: CASSLVGEGYEQYF.

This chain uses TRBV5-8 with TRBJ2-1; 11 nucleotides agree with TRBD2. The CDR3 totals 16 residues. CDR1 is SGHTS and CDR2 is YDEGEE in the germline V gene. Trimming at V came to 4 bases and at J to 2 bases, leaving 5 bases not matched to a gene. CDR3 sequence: CASSRGTSGPYNEQFF. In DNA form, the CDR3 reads TGTGCCAGCAGCCGCGGGACTAGCGGTCCCTACAATGAGCAGTTCTTC. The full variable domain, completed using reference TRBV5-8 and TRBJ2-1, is EAGVTQSPTHLIKTRGQQATLRCSPISGHTSVYWYQQALGLGLQFLLWYDEGEERNRGNFPPRFSGRQFPNYSSELNVNALELEDSALYLCASSRGTSGPYNEQFFGPGTRLTVL.

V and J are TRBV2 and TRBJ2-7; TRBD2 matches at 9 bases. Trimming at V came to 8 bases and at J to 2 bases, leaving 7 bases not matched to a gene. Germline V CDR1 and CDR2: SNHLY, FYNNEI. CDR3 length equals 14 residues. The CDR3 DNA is TGTGCCAGCCGGAGGGCGGGAGGGGCCTACGAGCAGTACTTC. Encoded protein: CASRRAGGAYEQYF.

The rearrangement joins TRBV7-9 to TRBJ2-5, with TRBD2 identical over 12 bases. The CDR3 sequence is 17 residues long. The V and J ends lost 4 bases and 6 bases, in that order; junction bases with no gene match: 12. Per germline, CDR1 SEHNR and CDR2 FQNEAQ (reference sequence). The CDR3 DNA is TGTGCCAGCAGCTCGCCCGGGACTAGCGGGTTCGGGAAGACCCAGTACTTC. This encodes CASSSPGTSGFGKTQYF.

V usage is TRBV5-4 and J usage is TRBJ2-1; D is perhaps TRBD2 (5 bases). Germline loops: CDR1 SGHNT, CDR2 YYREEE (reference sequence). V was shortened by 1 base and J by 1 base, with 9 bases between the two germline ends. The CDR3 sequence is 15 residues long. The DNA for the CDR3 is TGTGCCAGCAGCTTGCGTCGGGGTTCCTACAATGAGCAGTTCTTC. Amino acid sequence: CASSLRRGSYNEQFF.

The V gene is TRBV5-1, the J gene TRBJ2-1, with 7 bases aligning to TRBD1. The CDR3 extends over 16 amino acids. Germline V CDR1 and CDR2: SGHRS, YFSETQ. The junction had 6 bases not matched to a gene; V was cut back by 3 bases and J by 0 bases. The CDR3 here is CASSWGNRGSYNEQFF. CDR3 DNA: TGCGCCAGCAGCTGGGGCAACAGGGGCTCCTACAATGAGCAGTTCTTC.

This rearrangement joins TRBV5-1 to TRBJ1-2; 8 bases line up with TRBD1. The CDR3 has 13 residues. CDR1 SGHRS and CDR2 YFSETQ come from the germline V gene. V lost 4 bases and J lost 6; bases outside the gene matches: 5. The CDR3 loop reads CASSLGQGDGYTF. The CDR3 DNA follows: TGCGCCAGCAGCCTAGGACAGGGTGATGGCTACACCTTC.

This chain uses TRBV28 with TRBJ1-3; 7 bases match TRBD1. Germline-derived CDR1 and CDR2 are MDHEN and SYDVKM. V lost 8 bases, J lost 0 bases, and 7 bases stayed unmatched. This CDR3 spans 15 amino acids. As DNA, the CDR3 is TGTGCCAGCTACGACAGGGCCAACTCTGGAAACACCATATATTTT. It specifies CASYDRANSGNTIYF.

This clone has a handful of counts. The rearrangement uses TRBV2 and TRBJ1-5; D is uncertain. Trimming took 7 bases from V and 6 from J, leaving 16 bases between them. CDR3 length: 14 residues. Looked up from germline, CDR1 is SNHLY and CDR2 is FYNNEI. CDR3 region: CASIPGEPGQPQHF. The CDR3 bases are TGTGCCAGCATCCCTGGCGAACCAGGTCAGCCCCAGCATTTT.

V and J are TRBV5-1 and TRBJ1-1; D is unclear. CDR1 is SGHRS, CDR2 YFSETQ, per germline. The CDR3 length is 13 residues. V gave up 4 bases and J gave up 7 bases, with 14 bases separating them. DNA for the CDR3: TGCGCCAGCAGCGGACCCTCAAGGGTTGAAGCTTTCTTT. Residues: CASSGPSRVEAFF.

DNA of the CDR3: TGTGCCAGCAGCTTAGGCGGCCTCGGCCACTATGGCTACACCTTC. Amino acid sequence: CASSLGGLGHYGYTF. The genes are TRBV7-2 and TRBJ1-2; D is unclear. V dropped 1 base and J dropped 3 bases, with 12 bases sitting between them. CDR1 is SGHTA, CDR2 FQGNSA, per germline. The CDR3 loop spans 15 amino acids.

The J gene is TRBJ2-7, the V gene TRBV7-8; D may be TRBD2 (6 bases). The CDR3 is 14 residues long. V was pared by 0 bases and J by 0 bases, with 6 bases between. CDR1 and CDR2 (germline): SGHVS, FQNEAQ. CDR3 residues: CASSLAGGSYEQYF. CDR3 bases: TGTGCCAGCAGCTTAGCGGGGGGCTCCTACGAGCAGTACTTC.

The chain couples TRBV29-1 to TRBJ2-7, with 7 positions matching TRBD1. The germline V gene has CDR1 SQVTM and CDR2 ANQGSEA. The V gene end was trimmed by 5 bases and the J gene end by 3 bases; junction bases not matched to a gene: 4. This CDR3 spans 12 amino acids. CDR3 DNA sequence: TGCAGCGTTCGCCGGGACAGCTACGAGCAGTACTTC. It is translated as CSVRRDSYEQYF.

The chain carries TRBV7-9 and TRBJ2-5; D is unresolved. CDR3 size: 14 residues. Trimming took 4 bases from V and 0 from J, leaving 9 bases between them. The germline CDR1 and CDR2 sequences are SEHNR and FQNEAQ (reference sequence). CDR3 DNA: TGTGCCAGCAGCTCCCTAATGTACCAAGAGACCCAGTACTTC. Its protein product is CASSSLMYQETQYF.

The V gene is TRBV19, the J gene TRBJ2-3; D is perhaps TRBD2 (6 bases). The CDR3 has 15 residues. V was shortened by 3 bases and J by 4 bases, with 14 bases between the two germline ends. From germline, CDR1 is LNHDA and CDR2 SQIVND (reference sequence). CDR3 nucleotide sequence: TGTGCCAGTAGTATTGGGGGGAGATACGCAGATACGCAGTATTTT. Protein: CASSIGGRYADTQYF.

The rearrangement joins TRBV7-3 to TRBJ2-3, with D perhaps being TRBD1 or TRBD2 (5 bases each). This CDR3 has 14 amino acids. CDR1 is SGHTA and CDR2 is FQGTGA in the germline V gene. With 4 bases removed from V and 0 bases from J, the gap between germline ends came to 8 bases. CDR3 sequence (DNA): TGTGCCAGCAGCTCGGGGCGAAGCACAGATACGCAGTATTTT. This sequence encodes CASSSGRSTDTQYF. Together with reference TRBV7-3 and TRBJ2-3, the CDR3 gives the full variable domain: GAGVSQTPSNKVTEKGKYVELRCDPISGHTALYWYRQSLGQGPEFLIYFQGTGAADDSGLPNDRFFAVRPEGSVSTLKIQRTERGDSAVYLCASSSGRSTDTQYFGPGTRLTVL.

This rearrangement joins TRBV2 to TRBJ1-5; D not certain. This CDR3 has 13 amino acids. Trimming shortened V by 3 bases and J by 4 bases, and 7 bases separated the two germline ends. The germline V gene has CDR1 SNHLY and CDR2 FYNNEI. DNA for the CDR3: TGTGCCAGCAGTGACCCCCTGAATCAGCCCCAGCATTTT. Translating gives CASSDPLNQPQHF.

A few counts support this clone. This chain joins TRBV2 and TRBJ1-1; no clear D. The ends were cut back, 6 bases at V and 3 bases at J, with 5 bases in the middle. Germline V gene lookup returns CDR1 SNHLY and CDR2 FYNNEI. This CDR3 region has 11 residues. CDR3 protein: CASRGYTEAFF. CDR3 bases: TGTGCCAGCAGGGGCTACACTGAAGCTTTCTTT.

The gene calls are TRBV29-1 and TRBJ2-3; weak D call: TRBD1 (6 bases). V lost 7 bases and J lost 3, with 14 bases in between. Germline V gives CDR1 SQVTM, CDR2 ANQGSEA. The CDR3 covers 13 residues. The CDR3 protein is CSAEQGFTDTQYF. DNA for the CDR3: TGCAGCGCGGAACAGGGATTTACAGATACGCAGTATTTT.

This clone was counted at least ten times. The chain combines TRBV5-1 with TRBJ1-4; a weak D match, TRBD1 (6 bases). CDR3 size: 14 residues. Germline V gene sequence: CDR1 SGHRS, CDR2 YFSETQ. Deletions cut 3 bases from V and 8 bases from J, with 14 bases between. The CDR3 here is CASSSDSDGEKLFF. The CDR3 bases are TGCGCCAGCAGCTCGGACAGCGACGGGGAAAAACTGTTTTTT.

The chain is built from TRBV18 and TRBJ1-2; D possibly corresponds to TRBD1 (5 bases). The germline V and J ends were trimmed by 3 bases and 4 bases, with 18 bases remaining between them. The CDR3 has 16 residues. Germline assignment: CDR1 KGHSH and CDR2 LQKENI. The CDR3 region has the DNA TGTGCCAGCTCACCCTCGACAGTGGGGGTGATCTATGGCTACACCTTC. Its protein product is CASSPSTVGVIYGYTF.

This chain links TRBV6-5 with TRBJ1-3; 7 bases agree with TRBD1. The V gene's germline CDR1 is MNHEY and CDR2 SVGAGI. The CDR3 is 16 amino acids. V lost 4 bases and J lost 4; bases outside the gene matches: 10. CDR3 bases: TGTGCCAGCAGTTCCGATCCGGGACAGTTAGGAAACACCATATATTTT. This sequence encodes CASSSDPGQLGNTIYF.

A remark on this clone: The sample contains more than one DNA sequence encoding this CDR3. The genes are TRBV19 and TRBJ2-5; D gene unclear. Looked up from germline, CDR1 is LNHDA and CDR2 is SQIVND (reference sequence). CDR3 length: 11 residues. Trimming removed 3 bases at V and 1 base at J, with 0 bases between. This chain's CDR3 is CASSIQETQYF. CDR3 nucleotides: TGTGCCAGTAGTATCCAAGAGACCCAGTACTTC.

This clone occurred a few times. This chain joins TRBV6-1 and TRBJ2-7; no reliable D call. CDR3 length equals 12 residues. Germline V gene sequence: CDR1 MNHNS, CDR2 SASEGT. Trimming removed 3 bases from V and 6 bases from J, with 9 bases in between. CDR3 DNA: TGTGCCAGCAGTGACGGCAGGTTCGAGCAGTACTTC. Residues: CASSDGRFEQYF.

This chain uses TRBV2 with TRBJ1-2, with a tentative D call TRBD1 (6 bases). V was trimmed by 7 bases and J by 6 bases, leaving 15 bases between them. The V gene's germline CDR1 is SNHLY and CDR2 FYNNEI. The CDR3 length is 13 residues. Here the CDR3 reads CASKREGGDGYTF. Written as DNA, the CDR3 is TGTGCCAGCAAGAGGGAGGGGGGTGATGGCTACACCTTC.

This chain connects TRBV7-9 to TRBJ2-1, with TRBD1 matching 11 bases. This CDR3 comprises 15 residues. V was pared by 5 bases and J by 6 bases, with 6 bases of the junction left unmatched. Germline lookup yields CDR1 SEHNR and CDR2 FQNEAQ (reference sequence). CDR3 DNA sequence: TGTGCCAGCAGCCCCGGGACAGGGGGTGTCAATGAGCAGTTCTTC. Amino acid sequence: CASSPGTGGVNEQFF.

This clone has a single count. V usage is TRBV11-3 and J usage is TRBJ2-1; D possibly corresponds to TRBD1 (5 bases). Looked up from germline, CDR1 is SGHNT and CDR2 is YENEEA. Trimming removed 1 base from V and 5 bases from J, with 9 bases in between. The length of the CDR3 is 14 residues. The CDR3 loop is CASSLGGADNEQFF. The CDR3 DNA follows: TGTGCCAGCAGCTTAGGGGGCGCGGACAATGAGCAGTTCTTC.

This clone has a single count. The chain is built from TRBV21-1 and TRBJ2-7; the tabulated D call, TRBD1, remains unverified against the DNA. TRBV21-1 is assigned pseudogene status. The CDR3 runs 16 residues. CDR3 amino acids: CASSPPYKGGRYEQYF. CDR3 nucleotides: TGTGCCAGCAGCCCCCCTTATAAAGGGGGCAGGTACGAGCAGTACTTC.

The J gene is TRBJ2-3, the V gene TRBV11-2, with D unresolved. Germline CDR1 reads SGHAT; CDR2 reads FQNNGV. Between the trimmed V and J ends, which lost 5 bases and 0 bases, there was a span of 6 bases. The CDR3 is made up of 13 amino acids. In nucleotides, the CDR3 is TGTGCCAGCAGCCGAGGTAGCACAGATACGCAGTATTTT. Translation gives CASSRGSTDTQYF.

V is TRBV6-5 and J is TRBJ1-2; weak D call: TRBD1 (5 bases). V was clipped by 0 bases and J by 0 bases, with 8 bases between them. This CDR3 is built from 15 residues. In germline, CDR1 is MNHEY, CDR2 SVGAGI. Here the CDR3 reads CASSYSQGANYGYTF. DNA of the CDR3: TGTGCCAGCAGTTACTCGCAAGGGGCTAACTATGGCTACACCTTC.

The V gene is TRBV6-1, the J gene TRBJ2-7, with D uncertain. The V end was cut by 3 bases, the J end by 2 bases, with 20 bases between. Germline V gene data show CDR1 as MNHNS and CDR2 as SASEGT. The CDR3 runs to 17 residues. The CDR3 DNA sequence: TGTGCCAGCAGTGATTTCGCGGCGTTACACAAAGCCTACGAGCAGTACTTC. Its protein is CASSDFAALHKAYEQYF.